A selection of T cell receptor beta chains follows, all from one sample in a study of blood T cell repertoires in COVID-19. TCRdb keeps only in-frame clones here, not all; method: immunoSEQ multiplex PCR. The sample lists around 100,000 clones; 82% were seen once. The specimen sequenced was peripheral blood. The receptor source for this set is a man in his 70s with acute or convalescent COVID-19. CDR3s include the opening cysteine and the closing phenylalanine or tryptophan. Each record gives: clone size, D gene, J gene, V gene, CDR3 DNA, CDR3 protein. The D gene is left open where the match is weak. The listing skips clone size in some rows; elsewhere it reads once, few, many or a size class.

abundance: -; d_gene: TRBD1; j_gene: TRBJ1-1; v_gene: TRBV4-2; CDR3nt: TGTGCCAGCAGCCAAGACGGACAGGTAAACACTGAAGCTTTCTTT; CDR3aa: CASSQDGQVNTEAFF
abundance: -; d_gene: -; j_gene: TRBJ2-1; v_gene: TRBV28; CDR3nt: TGTGCCAGCAGTACAGGGGAGGTGGACAATGAGCAGTTCTTC; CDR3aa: CASSTGEVDNEQFF
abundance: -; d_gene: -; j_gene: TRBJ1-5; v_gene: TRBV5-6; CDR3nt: TGTGCCAGCAGCTTCATGGCAGGGGTCAGGGATCAGCCCCAGCATTTT; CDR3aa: CASSFMAGVRDQPQHF
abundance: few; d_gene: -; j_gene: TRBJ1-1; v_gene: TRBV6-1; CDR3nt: TGTGCCAGCAGTGAATCCGAGCAGAACACTGAAGCTTTCTTT; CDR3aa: CASSESEQNTEAFF
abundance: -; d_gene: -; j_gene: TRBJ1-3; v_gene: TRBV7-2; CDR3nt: TGTGCCAGCAGTACCGGGCAGGGCTCTGGAAACACCATATATTTT; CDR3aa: CASSTGQGSGNTIYF
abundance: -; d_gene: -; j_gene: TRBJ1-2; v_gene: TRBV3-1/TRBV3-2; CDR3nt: TGTGCCAGCAGCCCCTCTGTGGGGGCGGGTAGCTACACCTTC; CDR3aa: CASSPSVGAGSYTF
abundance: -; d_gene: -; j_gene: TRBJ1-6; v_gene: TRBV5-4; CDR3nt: TGTGCCAGCAGCCTTCTAGGGGGAAGCTCCTATAATTCACCCCTCCACTTT; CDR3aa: CASSLLGGSSYNSPLHF
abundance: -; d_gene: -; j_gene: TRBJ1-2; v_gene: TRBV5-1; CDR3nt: TGCGCCAGCAGCTGGACAGAGTCTAACTATGGCTACACCTTC; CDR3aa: CASSWTESNYGYTF
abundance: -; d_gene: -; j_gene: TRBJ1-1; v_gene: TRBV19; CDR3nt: TGTGCCAGTATACGGGGACAAAAGAACACTGAAGCTTTCTTT; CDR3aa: CASIRGQKNTEAFF
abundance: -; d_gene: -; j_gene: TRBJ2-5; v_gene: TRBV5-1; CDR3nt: TGCGCCAGCAGCTTGGCCGCCGGTATCCAAGAGACCCAGTACTTC; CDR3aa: CASSLAAGIQETQYF
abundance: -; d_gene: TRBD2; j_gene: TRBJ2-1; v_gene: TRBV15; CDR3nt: TGTGCCACCAGCAGAGGGAGCGGGGGTGGGAATGAGCAGTTCTTC; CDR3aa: CATSRGSGGGNEQFF
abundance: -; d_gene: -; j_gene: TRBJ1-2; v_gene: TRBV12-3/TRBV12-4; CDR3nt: TGTGCCAGCAGTTTCGGGGGGAGGTATGGCTACACCTTC; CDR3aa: CASSFGGRYGYTF
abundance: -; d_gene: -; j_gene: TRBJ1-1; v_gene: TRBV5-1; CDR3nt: TGCGCCAGCAGCTTGCAGATCGGTGGGCTTACTGAAGCTTTCTTT; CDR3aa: CASSLQIGGLTEAFF
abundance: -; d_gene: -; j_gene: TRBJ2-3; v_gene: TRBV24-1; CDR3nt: TGTGCCACCAGTGATTTCCGGGCGGGGTCAGCAGATACGCAGTATTTT; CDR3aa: CATSDFRAGSADTQYF
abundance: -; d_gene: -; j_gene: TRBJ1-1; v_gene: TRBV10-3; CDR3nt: TGTGCCATCAGTGCAGGGATGAACACTGAAGCTTTCTTT; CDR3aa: CAISAGMNTEAFF
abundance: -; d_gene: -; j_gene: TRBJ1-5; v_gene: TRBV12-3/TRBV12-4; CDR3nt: TGTGCCAGCAGTTTCCAGGGACAACAGCCCCAGCATTTT; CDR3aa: CASSFQGQQPQHF
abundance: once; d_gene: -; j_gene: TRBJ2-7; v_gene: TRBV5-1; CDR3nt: TGCGCCAGCAGCTTCATACAGGGTTACGAGCAGTACTTC; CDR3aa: CASSFIQGYEQYF
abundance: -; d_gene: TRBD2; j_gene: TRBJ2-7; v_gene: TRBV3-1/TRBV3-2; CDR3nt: TGTGCCAGCAGCCAAGCCCTAGCGGGAGGGCCGGACGAGCAGTACTTC; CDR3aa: CASSQALAGGPDEQYF
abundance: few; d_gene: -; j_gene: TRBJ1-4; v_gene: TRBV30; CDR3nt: TGTGCCTGGAGTGACTTGAATCCAACTAATGAAAAACTGTTTTTT; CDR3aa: CAWSDLNPTNEKLFF
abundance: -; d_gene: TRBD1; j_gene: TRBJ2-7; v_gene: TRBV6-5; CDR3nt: TGTGCCAGCAGTTCTCGGACAGGGGGAGCCTACGAGCAGTACTTC; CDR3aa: CASSSRTGGAYEQYF
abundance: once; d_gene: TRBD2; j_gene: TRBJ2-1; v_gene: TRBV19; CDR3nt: TGTGCCAGTAGCCGACTAGCGGGAGGCTTAAATGAGCAGTTCTTC; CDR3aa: CASSRLAGGLNEQFF
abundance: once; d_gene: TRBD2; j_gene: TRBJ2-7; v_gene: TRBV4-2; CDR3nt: TGTGCCAGCAGCCAGGAGGGAGCGGGGGACTACGAGCAGTACTTC; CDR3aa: CASSQEGAGDYEQYF
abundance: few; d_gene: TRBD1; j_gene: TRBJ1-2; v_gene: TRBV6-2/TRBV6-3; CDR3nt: TGTGCCAGCAGTCACCGGGACAGGGTCAATGGCTACACCTTC; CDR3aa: CASSHRDRVNGYTF
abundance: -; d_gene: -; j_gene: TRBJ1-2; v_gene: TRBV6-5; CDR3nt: TGTGCCAGCAGTTACTCGGGGGGGACCCATTCTGGCTACACCTTC; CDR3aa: CASSYSGGTHSGYTF
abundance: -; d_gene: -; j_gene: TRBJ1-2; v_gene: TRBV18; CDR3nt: TGTGCCAGCTCACCGGTACGAGATTCTAACTATGGCTACACCTTC; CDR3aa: CASSPVRDSNYGYTF
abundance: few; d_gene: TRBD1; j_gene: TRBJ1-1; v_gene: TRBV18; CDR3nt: TGTGCCAGCTCATCTTCACTCCAGGGGGCTGAAGCTTTCTTT; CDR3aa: CASSSSLQGAEAFF
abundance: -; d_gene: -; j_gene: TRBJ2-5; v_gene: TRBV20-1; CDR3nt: TGCAGTGCTTCTAGCTCGCAGACCCAGTACTTC; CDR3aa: CSASSSQTQYF
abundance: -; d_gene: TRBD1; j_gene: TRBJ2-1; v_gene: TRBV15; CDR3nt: TGTGCCACCAGCAGAGACTCGCCAGGGGGAACCTACAATGAGCAGTTCTTC; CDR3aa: CATSRDSPGGTYNEQFF
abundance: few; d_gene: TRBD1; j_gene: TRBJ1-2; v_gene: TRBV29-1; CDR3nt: TGCAGCGTTGAAGATCCGCGGCAGGGGGCCGTCTATGGCTACACCTTC; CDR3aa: CSVEDPRQGAVYGYTF
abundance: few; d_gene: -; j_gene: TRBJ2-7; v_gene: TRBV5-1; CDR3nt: TGCGCCAGCAGCTTATTAGGGAGGTTCGGCGAGCAGTACTTC; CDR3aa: CASSLLGRFGEQYF
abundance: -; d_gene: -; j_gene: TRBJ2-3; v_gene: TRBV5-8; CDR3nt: TGTGCCAGCAGCGCGTCATTCACTCCTAGCACAGATACGCAGTATTTT; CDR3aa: CASSASFTPSTDTQYF
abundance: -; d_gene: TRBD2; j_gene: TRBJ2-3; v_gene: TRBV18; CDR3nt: TGTGCCAGCTCGTACACGGGACTAGCGGGAGCCAATACGCAGTATTTT; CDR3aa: CASSYTGLAGANTQYF
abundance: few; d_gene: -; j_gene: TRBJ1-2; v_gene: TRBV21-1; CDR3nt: TGTGCCAGCAGCAAAGCTCGGGTCGGGTTTGGCTACACCTTC; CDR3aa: CASSKARVGFGYTF
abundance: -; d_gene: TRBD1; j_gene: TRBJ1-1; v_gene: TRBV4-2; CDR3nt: TGTGCCAGCAGCCAAGATTTTGGGTACAGGGGCGGGAACACTGAAGCTTTCTTT; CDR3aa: CASSQDFGYRGGNTEAFF
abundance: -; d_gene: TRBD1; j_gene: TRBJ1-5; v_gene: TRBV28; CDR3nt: TGTGCCAGCAGTTTAGACCAAGGACAGGGGAATCAGCCCCAGCATTTT; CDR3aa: CASSLDQGQGNQPQHF
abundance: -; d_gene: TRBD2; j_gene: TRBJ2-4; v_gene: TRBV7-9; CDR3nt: TGTGCCAGCAGCTTAGGCGGGACTAGCCCCATTCAGTACTTC; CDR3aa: CASSLGGTSPIQYF
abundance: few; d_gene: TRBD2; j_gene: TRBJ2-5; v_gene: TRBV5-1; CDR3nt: TGCGCCAGCAGCATTCGATTTTTAACTAGCGGGAGTGGAGAGACCCAGTACTTC; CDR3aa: CASSIRFLTSGSGETQYF
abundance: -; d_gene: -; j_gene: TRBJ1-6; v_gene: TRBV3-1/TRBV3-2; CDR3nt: TGTGCCAGCAGCCAAGATCTTGATTCACCCCTCCACTTT; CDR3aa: CASSQDLDSPLHF
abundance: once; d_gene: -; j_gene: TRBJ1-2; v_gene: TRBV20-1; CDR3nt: TGCAGTGCTATCTTCTTGGGCGGCTACACCTTC; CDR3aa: CSAIFLGGYTF
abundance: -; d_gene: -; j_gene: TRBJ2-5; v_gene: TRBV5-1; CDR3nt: TGCGCCAGCAGCCGACTACAAGAGACCCAGTACTTC; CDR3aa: CASSRLQETQYF
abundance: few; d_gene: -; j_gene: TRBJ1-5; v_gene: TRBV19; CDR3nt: TGTGCCAGTACTGTGTTTAGCAATCAGCCCCAGCATTTT; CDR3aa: CASTVFSNQPQHF
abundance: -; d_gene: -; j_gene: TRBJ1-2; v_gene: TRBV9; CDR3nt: TGTGCCAGCAGCGTAGCGGACAGCAACTATGGCTACACCTTC; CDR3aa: CASSVADSNYGYTF
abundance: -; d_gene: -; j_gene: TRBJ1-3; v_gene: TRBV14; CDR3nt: TGTGCCAGCAGCCAAGGGTTCGGGATCGGCTCTGGAAACACCATATATTTT; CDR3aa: CASSQGFGIGSGNTIYF
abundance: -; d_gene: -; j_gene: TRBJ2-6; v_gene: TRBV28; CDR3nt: TGTGCCAGCAGTCCAACGGAGGGGGCTGCTGGGGCCAACGTCCTGACTTTC; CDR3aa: CASSPTEGAAGANVLTF
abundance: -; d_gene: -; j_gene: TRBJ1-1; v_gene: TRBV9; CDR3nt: TGTGCCAGCAGCATGGTTCAGGGGACTGAAGCTTTCTTT; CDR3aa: CASSMVQGTEAFF
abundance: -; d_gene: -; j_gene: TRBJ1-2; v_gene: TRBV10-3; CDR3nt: TGTGCCAGTAGACAGGATAACTATGGCTACACCTTC; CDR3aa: CASRQDNYGYTF
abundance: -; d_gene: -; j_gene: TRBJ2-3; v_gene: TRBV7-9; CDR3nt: TGTGCCAGCAGCCCCCCTCCAGATACGCAGTATTTT; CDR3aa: CASSPPPDTQYF
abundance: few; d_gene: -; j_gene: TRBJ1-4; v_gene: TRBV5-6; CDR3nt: TGTGCCAGCAGCCTTCGGGGTGGGGAAAAACTGTTTTTT; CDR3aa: CASSLRGGEKLFF